The rows below give T cell receptor beta chains drawn from one sample of a study of T cell repertoires in cytomegalovirus infection. TCRdb re-called the reads through MiXCR, storing one row per CDR3 protein. The sample contains around 750,000 distinct CDR3 sequences, 30% to 35% of which appear only once. These receptors have no known antigen. Sequencing used cultured CD8+ T cells from PBMCs, obtained from culture after CMV antigen stimulation. The origin of the receptors is a human donor in good health (CMV status not recorded). Some clones in this sample may be carry-over from other donors' samples. Both conserved end residues are part of each CDR3. The order of the fields is J gene, D gene, clone size, V gene, CDR3 DNA, CDR3 protein. D genes are given only for firm matches. Size tells how often a clone was seen (once, few, many) or the class of an expanded clone, and some rows leave it out.

TRBJ2-3 TRBD1 . TRBV6-2/TRBV6-3 TGTGCCAGCAGGGCCGGGACAGGGGTTACAGATACGCAGTATTTT CASRAGTGVTDTQYF
TRBJ2-7 TRBD1 . TRBV5-1 TGCGCCAGCACCTCCGGGACAGGGCCCTACGAGCAGTACTTC CASTSGTGPYEQYF
TRBJ1-1 . . TRBV6-1 TGTGCCAGCAATTCTAGCGGAGCTTTCTTT CASNSSGAFF
TRBJ2-1 . few TRBV11-1 TGTGCCAGCAGCCCTGAGGACGGACTACGGGATGAGCAGTTCTTC CASSPEDGLRDEQFF
TRBJ1-1 TRBD1 . TRBV2 TGTGCCAGCAGTGAAGATTCTTGGACAGGGGCGATGGTGAACACTGAAGCTTTCTTT CASSEDSWTGAMVNTEAFF
TRBJ2-2 . . TRBV7-2 TGTGCCAGCACCTTAAAGCCCACCGGGGAGCTGTTTTTT CASTLKPTGELFF
TRBJ1-2 . . TRBV28 TGTGCCAGCGGTTGGGTCCGGGGGTTGGGCTACACCTTC CASGWVRGLGYTF
TRBJ2-2 TRBD2 few TRBV4-1 TGTGCCAGCAGCCAAGCCCCGGGACTAGCTAAACCCGGGGAGCTGTTTTTT CASSQAPGLAKPGELFF
TRBJ2-7 TRBD2 . TRBV4-1 TGCGCCAGCAGCCAAGATACCGGGCTGGGAGGGGATTACAACGAGCAGTACTTC CASSQDTGLGGDYNEQYF
TRBJ1-5 . many TRBV10-3 TGTGCCATCAGTGAGTCTTTGGGGGCTAGTCAGCCCCAGCATTTT CAISESLGASQPQHF
TRBJ2-5 TRBD2 many TRBV7-9 TGTGCCAGCACCCTAGCGGGGGCGTCCGGAGAGACCCAGTACTTC CASTLAGASGETQYF
TRBJ1-2 . few TRBV4-1 TGCGCCAGCAGCCAAGAGGGCGGGCAAGGGGCGCTTGGCTACACCTTC CASSQEGGQGALGYTF
TRBJ2-5 . . TRBV6-1 TGTGCCAGCAGTGAGGGACAATGGTACCAAGAGACCCAGTACTTC CASSEGQWYQETQYF
TRBJ1-4 . few TRBV12-5 TGTGCTAGTGGTTTCGGCTCGGAGTCAACTAATGAAAAACTGTTTTTT CASGFGSESTNEKLFF
TRBJ1-2 . few TRBV4-1 TGCGCCAGCAGCCTCCAGGGGACTCATGGCTACACCTTC CASSLQGTHGYTF
TRBJ1-2 . many TRBV7-9 TGTGCCAGCAGCCGCACGGACGGCCTCTCCGTTGGCTACACCTTC CASSRTDGLSVGYTF
TRBJ2-3 . many TRBV7-9 TGTGCCAGCAGCTTAGCTCTAAGCACAGATACGCAGTATTTT CASSLALSTDTQYF
TRBJ1-3 . few TRBV5-1 TGCGCCAGCAGCACCGGGACTTCTAGCTCTGGAAACACCATATATTTT CASSTGTSSSGNTIYF
TRBJ1-1 . few TRBV6-4 TGTGCCAGCAGTCAAAAGGGGCAGAACACTGAAGCTTTCTTT CASSQKGQNTEAFF
TRBJ2-5 . many TRBV7-9 TGTGCCAGCAGCTTTGTAGCAGAGACCCAGTACTTC CASSFVAETQYF
TRBJ2-3 . many TRBV7-8 TGTGCCAGCAGCTTATTCCGGGGCGAGGCAGATACGCAGTATTTT CASSLFRGEADTQYF
TRBJ2-1 TRBD1 . TRBV7-6 TGTGCCAGCAGCTTAAGGCAGGGGGTCAACAATGAGCAGTTCTTC CASSLRQGVNNEQFF
TRBJ1-1 . . TRBV27 TGTGCCAGCAGGACAGGCCCTTCGGGGGTCACTGAAGCTTTCTTT CASRTGPSGVTEAFF
TRBJ1-2 . . TRBV12-3/TRBV12-4 TGTGCCAGCAGGTTGGACGGGATCTATGGCTACACCTTC CASRLDGIYGYTF
TRBJ2-3 TRBD1 . TRBV20-1 TGCACCCTAGAGGGGGCGAGCACAGATACGCAGTATTTT CTLEGASTDTQYF
TRBJ2-7 TRBD1 . TRBV27 TGTGCCAGCAGTTGGATACCGACAGGGATCGTAGACGAGCAGTACTTC CASSWIPTGIVDEQYF
TRBJ2-3 . . TRBV10-3 TGTGCCATCAGTGACCGGGACGGTAGCACAGATACGCAGTATTTT CAISDRDGSTDTQYF
TRBJ1-3 TRBD1 few TRBV6-5 TGTGCCAGCAGTGCACAAGGGACAGCGAATATTCTCTCTGGAAACACCATATATTTT CASSAQGTANILSGNTIYF